The next 12 T cell receptor beta chains were all read from a single sample in a study of Graves' ophthalmopathy and Graves' hyperthyroidism. Transcripts of RNA were the source for amplifying TCR beta CDR3 regions. RT-PCR in the first round used HTBI primers; a second-round multiplex PCR followed. From the multiplex PCR reads, TCRdb called clonotypes with MiXCR, one entry per CDR3 protein. Among 660,000 or so distinct CDR3 sequences listed, 35% to 45% were seen once. Sequenced sample: peripheral blood. The receptor set was obtained from an adult man with Graves' ophthalmopathy.

The chain employs TRBV6-5 and TRBJ1-5; D unclear. The V and J ends lost 2 bases and 7 bases respectively, with 12 bases between them. The CDR3 length is 14 residues. CDR1 and CDR2 (germline): MNHEY, SVGAGI. The CDR3 region is CASSYEGFRQPQHF. CDR3 nucleotides: TGTGCCAGCAGTTACGAGGGCTTCCGGCAGCCCCAGCATTTT.

The chain carries TRBV7-2 and TRBJ2-5; possibly TRBD1 or TRBD2 for D (6 bases each). The germline CDR1 and CDR2 sequences are SGHTA and FQGNSA. Trimming cost V 1 base and J 2 bases, with 11 bases left between them. This CDR3 has 15 residues. The CDR3 loop reads CASSLGGAGQETQYF. For the CDR3, the DNA is TGTGCCAGCAGCTTAGGGGGGGCGGGACAAGAGACCCAGTACTTC.

This clonotype was counted ten times or more. V usage is TRBV19 and J usage is TRBJ1-5, with TRBD1 identical over 9 bases. The CDR3 runs 16 residues. J gave up 1 base and V 6 bases, and 7 bases lay outside the gene matches. Germline lookup yields CDR1 LNHDA and CDR2 SQIVND (reference sequence). The CDR3 nucleotides are TGTGCCAGTAGAAACAGGGGGCGAGGAAGCAATCAGCCCCAGCATTTT. Protein: CASRNRGRGSNQPQHF.

This clonotype was detected ten times or more. V gene TRBV4-3 combines with J gene TRBJ1-2; possible D gene TRBD1, 6 bases. V lost 3 bases and J lost 9, with 14 bases in between. The CDR3 totals 13 residues. Germline V gives CDR1 LGHNA, CDR2 YSLEER. CDR3 coding DNA: TGCGCCAGCAGCCACCAAGACGACAGGAGCTACACCTTC. This codes for CASSHQDDRSYTF.

The chain links TRBV7-9 to TRBJ2-3; D uncertain. The V end was cut by 2 bases, the J end by 6 bases, with 12 bases between. Germline V CDR1 and CDR2: SEHNR, FQNEAQ (reference sequence). The CDR3 has 14 residues. CDR3 nucleotide sequence: TGTGCCAGCAGCTTACACCAAGGGTACGATACGCAGTATTTT. The encoded protein is CASSLHQGYDTQYF. The full variable domain, with the rest looked up from reference TRBV7-9 and TRBJ2-3, is DTGVSQNPRHKITKRGQNVTFRCDPISEHNRLYWYRQTLGQGPEFLTYFQNEAQLEKSRLLSDRFSAERPKGSFSTLEIQRTEQGDSAMYLCASSLHQGYDTQYFGPGTRLTVL.

This clonotype was detected only once. The rearrangement uses TRBV2 and TRBJ1-5; D might be TRBD1 (5 bases). The CDR3 runs to 15 residues. The germline V and J ends were trimmed by 6 bases and 8 bases, with 20 bases remaining between them. Germline CDR1 SNHLY, CDR2 FYNNEI. The DNA of the CDR3 is TGTGCCAGCAGCCAAGGGGCTAGCGACGATGAGCCCCAGCATTTT. This encodes CASSQGASDDEPQHF.

The rearrangement links TRBV7-9 to TRBJ1-3; no firm D call. The germline V gene has CDR1 SEHNR and CDR2 FQNEAQ (reference sequence). V lost 8 bases to trimming and J lost 0 bases, with 5 bases between them. The CDR3 has 12 residues. The CDR3 region is CASWGSGNTIYF. CDR3 bases: TGTGCCAGCTGGGGCTCTGGAAACACCATATATTTT.

The chain has TRBV29-1 and TRBJ2-5; a weak D match, TRBD2 (6 bases). Trimming removed 5 bases from V and 4 bases from J, with 17 bases in between. Germline V lookup: CDR1 SQVTM, CDR2 ANQGSEA. CDR3 length equals 14 residues. CDR3 amino acids: CSVSTGVLRETQYF. CDR3 coding DNA: TGCAGCGTTTCTACGGGAGTGTTAAGAGAGACCCAGTACTTC. Full variable domain (missing parts from reference TRBV29-1 and TRBJ2-5): SAVISQKPSRDICQRGTSLTIQCQVDSQVTMMFWYRQQPGQSLTLIATANQGSEATYESGFVIDKFPISRPNLTFSTLTVSNMSPEDSSIYLCSVSTGVLRETQYFGPGTRLLVL.

This clonotype was detected ten times or more. The chain carries TRBV2 and TRBJ2-5, with 7 bases that match TRBD1. J lost 5 bases, V lost 6 bases, and 15 bases had no gene match. This CDR3 is built from 16 residues. Germline values: CDR1 SNHLY, CDR2 FYNNEI. For the CDR3, the DNA is TGTGCCAGCAGACCCAGGGACAGTATACGAGGGGAGACCCAGTACTTC. It yields the protein CASRPRDSIRGETQYF.

The chain carries TRBV11-1 and TRBJ2-7; the match to TRBD2 covers 7 bases. CDR3 size: 17 residues. With 0 bases clipped from V and 1 base from J, the junction kept 9 bases outside the gene matches. Germline V gene lookup returns CDR1 SGHAT and CDR2 FQDESV (reference sequence). The CDR3, as DNA: TGTGCCAGCAGCTTAGCGGGAAGTCTAGCGGTGTCCTACGAGCAGTACTTC. It codes for CASSLAGSLAVSYEQYF.

This clonotype turned up a few times. This chain links TRBV3-1 with TRBJ2-5; 8 bases agree with TRBD1. With V trimmed by 5 bases and J by 4 bases, 9 bases remained unmatched. CDR3 length: 15 amino acids. Germline CDR1 and CDR2: LGHDT and YNNKEL (reference sequence). The CDR3 spells CASSNGQGEGETQYF. CDR3 DNA: TGTGCCAGCAGCAACGGACAGGGTGAGGGAGAGACCCAGTACTTC.

The table lists this clonotype with a count of one. The V and J genes are TRBV6-2 or TRBV6-3 and TRBJ1-4; D call uncertain. V was pared by 6 bases and J by 6 bases, with 20 bases between. CDR3 length equals 16 residues. CDR1 and CDR2 from the germline V gene are MNHEY and SVGEGT. As DNA, the CDR3 is TGTGCCAGCAGCTCCGGGTCCGTGTCTCGCCATGAAAAACTGTTTTTT. This encodes CASSSGSVSRHEKLFF.